Listed here is a single T cell receptor beta chain. Its antigen is still unknown. Trimming removed 7 bases from V and 4 bases from J, with 6 bases in between. Germline V gives CDR1 LNHDA, CDR2 SQIVND (reference sequence). CDR3 length: 11 residues. The entry originates in a study of identical twins. Whole-study results and caveats: For zero-insertion analyses, partial confounding could come from invariant MAIT and iNKT cells. There were fewer insertions in abundant cord blood beta clonotypes, but memory repertoires showed no such pattern.

Unique molecular identifiers were present on cDNA, and template switching added a universal primer site. A single record per CDR3 protein comes from TCRdb applying MiXCR to the 5' RACE reads. The profile covers 300,000 to 400,000 distinct CDR3 sequences, with 9% to 10% appearing a single time and roughly 9% taken by the ten largest. Healthy Caucasians, and only they, were the donors. This rearrangement joins TRBV19 to TRBJ2-3; perhaps TRBD1 as D (6 bases). Specimen: naive T cells sorted from blood. The sequence derives from a woman in her forties or fifties in good health. The CDR3 sequence is CASKGADTQYF. Here the CDR3 DNA reads TGTGCCAGTAAGGGGGCAGATACGCAGTATTTT.